The text below deals with one TCR beta chain. Its target is unknown. This table comes from immunoSEQ multiplex PCR, and its TCRdb copy is limited to in-frame clones, with some not included. The table has tens of thousands of clones, 50% to 70% seen once. The source of the sample is a study of cytotoxic CD8 clonotypes in ibrutinib-treated CLL. Study-wide findings and caveats: Elevated clonality accompanied ibrutinib response, with a return toward baseline values at progression.

The sample consisted of PBMCs, taken after 24 months of ibrutinib treatment. The sequence was collected from a human donor with chronic lymphocytic leukemia.

DNA for the CDR3: TGTGCCAGCAGCTCCGGACAGAACACCGGGGAGCTGTTTTTT. Amino acids: CASSSGQNTGELFF. The chain combines TRBV5-4 with TRBJ2-2, with TRBD1 as a possible D gene (5 bases). The germline V gene has CDR1 SGHNT and CDR2 YYREEE (reference sequence). The V end lost 3 bases, the J end lost 1 base, and 7 bases lay between the germline ends. The CDR3 runs 14 residues.